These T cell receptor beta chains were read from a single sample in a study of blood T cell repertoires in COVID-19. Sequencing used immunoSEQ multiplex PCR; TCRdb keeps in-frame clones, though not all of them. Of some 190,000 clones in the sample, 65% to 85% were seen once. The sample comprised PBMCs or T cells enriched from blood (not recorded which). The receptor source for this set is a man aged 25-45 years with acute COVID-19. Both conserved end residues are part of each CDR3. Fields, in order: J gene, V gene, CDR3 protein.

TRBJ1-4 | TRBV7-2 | CASSYRVGGEKLFF
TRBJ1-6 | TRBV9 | CASSNRDTNSPLHF
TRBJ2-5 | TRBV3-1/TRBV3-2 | CASSPLQETQYF
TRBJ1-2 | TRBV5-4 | CASSSGQTFSAYGYTF
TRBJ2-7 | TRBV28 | CASSPGGKISNEQYF
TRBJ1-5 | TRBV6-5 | CASTDRLNQPQHF
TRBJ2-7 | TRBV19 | CASSTPGQSPDEQYF
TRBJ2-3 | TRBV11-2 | CASSFKGTDTQYF
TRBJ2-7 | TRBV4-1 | CASSQGTGTEEQYF
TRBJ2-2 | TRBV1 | CTSAWTGELFF
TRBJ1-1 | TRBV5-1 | CASSLNFASNTEAFF
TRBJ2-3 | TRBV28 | CASRLGNEGTQYF
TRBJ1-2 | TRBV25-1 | CATMDRGRGSYTF
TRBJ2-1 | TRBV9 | CASSDGAGTGWFF